The 29 T cell receptor beta chains reported below all come from one sample, sequenced in a study of cytomegalovirus exposure and HLA in healthy donors. It was with 60 Vbeta and 13 Jbeta primers that the PCR ran. Profiled with immunoSEQ multiplex PCR; TCRdb holds only in-frame clones, not every one. The sample gives 150,000 to 200,000 clones, about 9% of which show up once; over 1% is in the top ten. The material sequenced was PBMCs. These receptors were collected from a woman in her 30s in good health and CMV-seropositive.

This clone was counted only a few times. The chain links TRBV12-5 to TRBJ1-5; 8 bases are shared with TRBD1. The germline V gene encodes CDR1 LGHNT and CDR2 FRNRAP. V was clipped by 1 base and J by 0 bases; unmatched bases: 2. The CDR3 is made up of 16 amino acids. The CDR3 sequence: CASGLGTGYSNQPQHF. The CDR3 bases are TGTGCTAGTGGTTTGGGGACAGGGTATAGCAATCAGCCCCAGCATTTT.

Written as DNA, the CDR3 is TGTGCCAGCAGCTTAGAGGTTGCGGTGGGAGGGGTCGGACGGTACTTC. This sequence encodes CASSLEVAVGGVGRYF. The chain combines TRBV7-9 with TRBJ2-7, with 7 bases fitting TRBD2. Per germline, CDR1 SEHNR and CDR2 FQNEAQ (reference sequence). The CDR3 sequence is 16 residues long. V shed 1 base and J 12 bases; nucleotides not matched to a gene: 18.

This clone was found a few times. The chain has TRBV5-1 and TRBJ1-2; D is possibly TRBD1 (6 bases). Deletions cut 3 bases from V and 6 bases from J, with 15 bases between. Germline V lookup: CDR1 SGHRS, CDR2 YFSETQ. CDR3 length equals 14 residues. CDR3 loop: CASSSITGLDGYTF. The CDR3 DNA reads TGCGCCAGCAGCTCAATTACAGGGTTGGATGGCTACACCTTC.

A few counts support this clone. Other DNA sequences in the same sample also yield this CDR3. V and J are TRBV18 and TRBJ2-5; D uncertain. V lost 2 bases and J lost 4, with 8 bases in between. Looked up from germline, CDR1 is KGHSH and CDR2 is LQKENI. This CDR3 is 13 amino acids long. Here the CDR3 DNA reads TGTGCCAGCTCACCATTGGCAGGAGAGACCCAGTACTTC. Protein product: CASSPLAGETQYF.

The V call is TRBV19, the J call TRBJ2-2; 7 nucleotides line up with TRBD1. This CDR3 is 16 amino acids long. V shed 8 bases, J shed 6 bases, and the junction held 15 bases outside the gene matches. Germline-derived CDR1 and CDR2 are LNHDA and SQIVND (reference sequence). In DNA form, the CDR3 reads TGTGCCAGTTTCTCCACGAGACAGGGTTTTTCCGGGGAGCTGTTTTTT. It yields the protein CASFSTRQGFSGELFF.

The chain has TRBV5-1 and TRBJ1-4, with TRBD1 as a possible D gene (5 bases). CDR3 size: 15 residues. V shed 2 bases and J shed 6 bases, with 14 bases lying between them. Per germline, CDR1 SGHRS and CDR2 YFSETQ. The CDR3 loop reads CASSFGNAGDEKLFF. CDR3 DNA sequence: TGCGCCAGCAGCTTCGGTAATGCGGGGGATGAAAAACTGTTTTTT.

This clone was found a few times. CDR3 sequence reads: CASSVLGGSTDTQYF. CDR3 nucleotides: TGTGCCAGCAGCGTATTGGGGGGTAGCACAGATACGCAGTATTTT. This chain connects TRBV9 to TRBJ2-3; maybe TRBD2 (6 bases). CDR1 is SGDLS, CDR2 YYNGEE, per germline. Trimming stripped 1 base from V and 0 bases from J, with 9 bases between. The CDR3 contains 15 residues.

The V gene is TRBV18, the J gene TRBJ1-1; tentatively, D is TRBD1 (6 bases). Looked up from germline, CDR1 is KGHSH and CDR2 is LQKENI. The CDR3 contains 14 residues. Trimming removed 1 base at V and 5 bases at J, with 11 bases between. CDR3 coding DNA: TGTGCCAGCTCACCACTGTTAGGGGGAACTGAAGCTTTCTTT. It encodes CASSPLLGGTEAFF.

This clone appeared a few times. The J gene is TRBJ2-1, the V gene TRBV27, with D possibly being TRBD1 (6 bases). The germline V gene has CDR1 MNHEY and CDR2 SMNVEV (reference sequence). V lost 5 bases and J lost 4, with 24 bases in between. The CDR3 runs 18 residues. The chain's CDR3 is CASSPHFRDTGLYNEQFF. The CDR3 DNA follows: TGTGCCAGCAGTCCACACTTCCGGGACACAGGCCTATACAATGAGCAGTTCTTC.

This clone was detected only a few times. The chain recombines TRBV19 with TRBJ2-7; TRBD2 agrees at 10 bases. V gave up 4 bases and J gave up 1 base; unmatched junction bases: 4. The CDR3 sequence is 15 residues long. Looked up from germline, CDR1 is LNHDA and CDR2 is SQIVND (reference sequence). The CDR3 region has the DNA TGTGCCAGTAGTACACTAGCGGGATCTTCCTACGAGCAGTACTTC. Encoded protein: CASSTLAGSSYEQYF.

Only a few counts were recorded for this clone. The CDR3 region has the DNA TGCAGCGTGGGAGACACAGGGGATTCCTACGAGCAGTACTTC. Its translation: CSVGDTGDSYEQYF. The V and J genes are TRBV29-1 and TRBJ2-7, with 7 bases aligning to TRBD1. The CDR3 is 14 residues long. V dropped 6 bases and J dropped 1; count of bases not matched to a gene: 9. CDR1 is SQVTM, CDR2 ANQGSEA, per germline.

The chain has TRBV10-2 and TRBJ1-1, with D perhaps TRBD1 (6 bases). This CDR3 region has 15 residues. Trimming stripped 1 base from V and 5 bases from J, with 14 bases between. In germline, CDR1 is WSHSY, CDR2 SAAADI. The CDR3 region is CASSELEAGETEAFF. In DNA, the CDR3 is TGCGCCAGCAGTGAGTTGGAGGCAGGGGAGACTGAAGCTTTCTTT.

The rearrangement uses TRBV5-1 and TRBJ1-2; 8 bases are a match to TRBD1. The CDR3 is 16 amino acids. Germline CDR1 reads SGHRS; CDR2 reads YFSETQ. Trimming at V came to 9 bases and at J to 4 bases, leaving 17 bases not matched to a gene. CDR3: CATALGVSGQAYGYTF. As DNA, the CDR3 is TGCGCCACCGCACTAGGAGTATCGGGACAGGCCTATGGCTACACCTTC. The entire variable domain, with the rest obtained from reference TRBV5-1 and TRBJ1-2, is as follows: KAGVTQTPRYLIKTRGQQVTLSCSPISGHRSVSWYQQTPGQGLQFLFEYFSETQRNKGNFPGRFSGRQFSNSRSEMNVSTLELGDSALYLCATALGVSGQAYGYTFGSGTRLTVV.

This clone came up a few times. The chain joins TRBV10-1 to TRBJ1-4, with unresolved D. CDR3 length: 14 amino acids. Germline values: CDR1 WNHNN, CDR2 SYGVQD (reference sequence). The V end was cut by 3 bases, the J end by 8 bases, with 13 bases between. The CDR3 region is CASSDGLPREKLFF. In DNA form, the CDR3 reads TGCGCCAGCAGTGACGGGTTACCTAGGGAAAAACTGTTTTTT.

This clone has a handful of counts. V and J are TRBV5-1 and TRBJ2-7; 7 nucleotides align to TRBD1. Germline CDR1 SGHRS, CDR2 YFSETQ. V shed 1 base and J 6 bases; nucleotides not matched to a gene: 7. The CDR3 spans 14 residues. This CDR3 is CASSLRTGTGEQYF. The CDR3 DNA sequence: TGCGCCAGCAGCTTGAGGACAGGTACAGGCGAGCAGTACTTC.

This clone was counted only a few times. This chain joins TRBV25-1 and TRBJ1-2, with 10 bases lining up with TRBD1. The CDR3 extends over 17 amino acids. The V and J ends lost 4 bases and 8 bases, in that order; junction bases with no gene match: 16. The germline gives CDR1 MGHDK, CDR2 SYGVNS. Here the CDR3 DNA reads TGTGCCAGCAGTGGAAGGACAGGGGGTATTCCGCGTCGGGGCTACACCTTC. Translated, it gives CASSGRTGGIPRRGYTF.

This clone was counted only a few times. The chain has TRBV18 and TRBJ2-2; a weak D match, TRBD1 (6 bases). Trimming removed 3 bases from V and 1 base from J, with 15 bases in between. This CDR3 contains 17 residues. Germline V gene lookup returns CDR1 KGHSH and CDR2 LQKENI. CDR3 sequence: CASSPIGVTGNTGELFF. The CDR3 DNA reads as TGTGCCAGCTCACCCATCGGCGTGACAGGGAACACCGGGGAGCTGTTTTTT.

The chain uses TRBV5-1 and TRBJ2-3, with 8 bases aligning to TRBD2. CDR1 is SGHRS, CDR2 YFSETQ, per germline. The CDR3 runs to 14 residues. V gave up 4 bases and J gave up 6 bases; unmatched junction bases: 7. CDR3 DNA: TGCGCCAGCAGCGGCGGGACTAGGGTGGATACGCAGTATTTT. This gives the protein CASSGGTRVDTQYF.

This clone has more than one count but fewer than ten. The V gene is TRBV13, the J gene TRBJ2-4; 9 bases line up with TRBD1. Germline CDR1 and CDR2: PRHDT and FYEKMQ (reference sequence). J was trimmed by 3 bases and V by 5 bases; bases with no gene match: 14. The CDR3 has 18 residues. DNA for the CDR3: TGTGCCAGCAGCCCCCTTTGGGGACAGGGTGAGGTCAAAAACATTCAGTACTTC. As protein: CASSPLWGQGEVKNIQYF.

The DNA of the CDR3 is TGTGCCAGCAGCTTGCGGGGGACCTACGAGCAGTACTTC. Translation: CASSLRGTYEQYF. The chain recombines TRBV5-4 with TRBJ2-7; weak D call: TRBD2 (6 bases). Germline V gene lookup returns CDR1 SGHNT and CDR2 YYREEE (reference sequence). The CDR3 has 13 amino acids. V lost 1 base and J 2 bases, leaving 7 bases between the germline ends.

The chain has TRBV20-1 and TRBJ2-7; D is possibly TRBD2 (5 bases). CDR1 is DFQATT and CDR2 is SNEGSKA in the germline V gene (reference sequence). This CDR3 region has 11 residues. V was pared by 6 bases and J by 2 bases, with 8 bases between. The CDR3 spells CSATGAYEQYF. In nucleotides, the CDR3 is TGCAGTGCAACCGGGGCCTACGAGCAGTACTTC.

As DNA, the CDR3 is TGTGCTAGTGGTTGGTTAGCACCGGCTTACAATGAGCAGTTCTTC. Its protein is CASGWLAPAYNEQFF. V and J are TRBV12-5 and TRBJ2-1; D gene ambiguous. CDR1 is LGHNT and CDR2 is FRNRAP in the germline V gene. This CDR3 comprises 15 residues. Trimming shortened V by 4 bases and J by 4 bases, and 14 bases separated the two germline ends. Full variable domain (rest looked up from reference TRBV12-5 and TRBJ2-1): DARVTQTPRHKVTEMGQEVTMRCQPILGHNTVFWYRQTMMQGLELLAYFRNRAPLDDSGMPKDRFSAEMPDATLATLKIQPSEPRDSAVYFCASGWLAPAYNEQFFGPGTRLTVL.

The CDR3 DNA reads as TGTGCCAGCAGTACAGGGGAATTATATGCCGGGGAGCTGTTTTTT. Translating gives CASSTGELYAGELFF. This chain links TRBV5-6 with TRBJ2-2; 7 nucleotides line up with TRBD1. The CDR3 runs to 15 residues. Trimming took 5 bases from V and 6 from J; bases not matched to a gene: 10. CDR1 and CDR2 from the germline V gene are SGHDT and YYEEEE.

The CDR3 coding sequence is TGTGCCAGTAGTATATCACTCCGGGACAGGGGAGGAGGCTACACCTTC. It translates to CASSISLRDRGGGYTF. The rearrangement links TRBV19 to TRBJ1-2; 10 bases agree with TRBD1. The CDR3 loop spans 16 amino acids. V lost 2 bases and J lost 8; bases outside the gene matches: 11. From germline, CDR1 is LNHDA and CDR2 SQIVND (reference sequence).

This clone occurred a few times. The chain uses TRBV7-2 and TRBJ1-1; D possibly corresponds to TRBD1 (6 bases). The CDR3 loop spans 13 amino acids. V gave up 5 bases and J gave up 4 bases, with 11 bases separating them. The V gene's germline CDR1 is SGHTA and CDR2 FQGNSA. The CDR3 is CASSTNRVTEAFF. The CDR3 nucleotides are TGTGCCAGCAGCACCAACAGGGTCACTGAAGCTTTCTTT.

This chain links TRBV2 with TRBJ2-1, with 8 bases aligning to TRBD1. CDR1 and CDR2 (germline): SNHLY, FYNNEI. Trimming took 6 bases from V and 4 from J; bases not matched to a gene: 5. This CDR3 has 14 residues. This CDR3 is CASRGQAMYNEQFF. Here the CDR3 DNA reads TGTGCCAGCAGGGGACAGGCGATGTACAATGAGCAGTTCTTC.

This clone showed up just a few times. V gene TRBV18 combines with J gene TRBJ2-5; D might be TRBD2 (5 bases). The germline gives CDR1 KGHSH, CDR2 LQKENI. Trimming took off 3 bases at V and 5 bases at J, with 10 bases between the two ends. This CDR3 is 13 amino acids long. The CDR3 sequence: CASSPVAGETQYF. CDR3 nucleotides: TGTGCCAGCTCACCGGTCGCGGGTGAGACCCAGTACTTC.

This clone has only a few counts. The genes are TRBV11-2 and TRBJ1-4, with 7 positions matching TRBD1. CDR1 and CDR2 from the germline V gene are SGHAT and FQNNGV. The CDR3 spans 16 residues. After removal of 5 bases from V and 0 bases from J, the junction contained 6 bases not matched to a gene. The CDR3 region has the DNA TGTGCCAGCAGCACCCGACAGGGCCCAACTAATGAAAAACTGTTTTTT. Protein product: CASSTRQGPTNEKLFF.

The chain uses TRBV10-1 and TRBJ2-3; weak D call: TRBD2 (5 bases). The CDR3 runs to 14 residues. The V end lost 0 bases, the J end lost 5 bases, and 9 bases lay between the germline ends. The germline V gene has CDR1 WNHNN and CDR2 SYGVQD (reference sequence). The CDR3 sequence: CASSESLGRDTQYF. CDR3 nucleotides: TGCGCCAGCAGTGAGTCGCTGGGGAGAGATACGCAGTATTTT.